A single sample gave rise to the 16 T cell receptor beta chains below, sequenced in a study of cytomegalovirus exposure and HLA in healthy donors. In the PCR, 60 Vbeta and 13 Jbeta primers were used. Produced via immunoSEQ multiplex PCR; TCRdb's table is partial and in-frame only. The table shows about 140,000 clones, with just over 65% occurring only once. Specimen: PBMCs. These receptors all come from a woman between 55 and 75 years old in good health and CMV-seronegative.

This chain links TRBV6-5 with TRBJ2-7; the D gene is possibly TRBD1 (5 bases). The V and J ends lost 6 bases and 6 bases respectively, with 21 bases between them. Germline V lookup: CDR1 MNHEY, CDR2 SVGAGI. CDR3 length equals 15 residues. CDR3 protein: CASSPIVRLGAEQYF. The CDR3 DNA is TGTGCCAGCAGCCCAATCGTGAGGTTAGGGGCCGAGCAGTACTTC.

The genes are TRBV6-1 and TRBJ1-5; 7 bases align to TRBD1. Unmatched junction bases numbered 3, after V lost 8 bases and J lost 2 bases. Germline CDR1 is MNHNS and CDR2 is SASEGT. The CDR3 has 13 residues. CDR3 DNA sequence: TGTGCCAGCTTCAGGGGGGGCAATCAGCCCCAGCATTTT. Amino acid sequence: CASFRGGNQPQHF.

CDR3 in DNA: TGTGCCAGCAGCTTGGCCTCGACAGGAGGGAACACTGAAGCTTTCTTT. It yields the protein CASSLASTGGNTEAFF. The V and J genes are TRBV5-5 and TRBJ1-1; possibly TRBD1 for D (6 bases). Trimming left V 0 bases short and J 1 base short, with 13 bases between. The CDR3 extends over 16 amino acids. Looked up from germline, CDR1 is SGHKS and CDR2 is YYEKEE (reference sequence).

The rearrangement links TRBV6-5 to TRBJ2-7, with TRBD1 as a possible D gene (6 bases). Germline CDR1 MNHEY, CDR2 SVGAGI. V lost 2 bases, J lost 2 bases, and 16 bases lay in between. This CDR3 region has 16 residues. The CDR3 DNA follows: TGTGCCAGCAGTTACGGCGCCAGGGGAACACCCTACGAGCAGTACTTC. This encodes CASSYGARGTPYEQYF.

This chain uses TRBV14 with TRBJ2-3, with TRBD2 identical over 8 bases. Germline assignment: CDR1 SGHDN and CDR2 FVKESK. CDR3 size: 16 residues. J was trimmed by 2 bases and V by 4 bases; bases with no gene match: 8. The CDR3 coding sequence is TGTGCCAGCAGCCCCCGGGGGGGACCCCCCACAGATACGCAGTATTTT. Translated: CASSPRGGPPTDTQYF.

This clone was counted a single time. The rearrangement joins TRBV28 to TRBJ1-1; 10 positions match TRBD1. This CDR3 has 17 amino acids. V gave up 3 bases and J gave up 10 bases; unmatched junction bases: 17. Germline CDR1 reads MDHEN; CDR2 reads SYDVKM. The CDR3 reads CASSLGQGTGGVERAFF. The CDR3, as DNA: TGTGCCAGCAGTTTGGGACAGGGGACGGGTGGGGTGGAGCGAGCTTTCTTT.

The rearrangement joins TRBV19 to TRBJ2-3, with D perhaps TRBD1 (6 bases). V was pared by 4 bases and J by 5 bases, with 16 bases between. Germline-derived CDR1 and CDR2 are LNHDA and SQIVND (reference sequence). This CDR3 comprises 15 residues. Written as DNA, the CDR3 is TGTGCCAGTAGTACCCTGCCAGGGGCGGGAGATACGCAGTATTTT. Amino acids: CASSTLPGAGDTQYF.

The chain employs TRBV28 and TRBJ2-7; maybe TRBD1 (6 bases). Germline loops: CDR1 MDHEN, CDR2 SYDVKM. This CDR3 contains 13 residues. V was shortened by 3 bases and J by 3 bases, with 9 bases between the two germline ends. The DNA for the CDR3 is TGTGCCAGCAGTTTTACAGGGAACTACGAGCAGTACTTC. Residues: CASSFTGNYEQYF.

J is TRBJ2-5 and V is TRBV29-1, with D possibly being TRBD2 (6 bases). Germline CDR1 reads SQVTM; CDR2 reads ANQGSEA. The germline V and J ends were trimmed by 2 bases and 11 bases, with 12 bases remaining between them. This CDR3 has 11 residues. The DNA of the CDR3 is TGCAGCGTTGAATCGGGGGACCAGCAGTACTTC. It is translated as CSVESGDQQYF. Full variable domain (remainder filled in from reference TRBV29-1 and TRBJ2-5): SAVISQKPSRDICQRGTSLTIQCQVDSQVTMMFWYRQQPGQSLTLIATANQGSEATYESGFVIDKFPISRPNLTFSTLTVSNMSPEDSSIYLCSVESGDQQYFGPGTRLLVL.

The chain uses TRBV7-9 and TRBJ2-6, with D possibly TRBD2 on 6 matching bases. The length of the CDR3 is 17 residues. Trimming removed 1 base from V and 0 bases from J, with 10 bases in between. Germline V gene sequence: CDR1 SEHNR, CDR2 FQNEAQ (reference sequence). The CDR3 protein is CASSLGVGGSGANVLTF. The CDR3 region has the DNA TGTGCCAGCAGCTTAGGGGTGGGGGGCTCTGGGGCCAACGTCCTGACTTTC.

The chain joins TRBV7-9 to TRBJ1-6; 8 nucleotides line up with TRBD1. The CDR3 is made up of 14 amino acids. The trim removed 8 bases at V and 10 bases at J, leaving 10 bases unmatched. Germline CDR1 is SEHNR and CDR2 is FQNEAQ (reference sequence). The CDR3 is CASHRGTGGSPLHF. In DNA, the CDR3 is TGTGCCAGCCACAGAGGGACAGGTGGCTCACCCCTCCACTTT. The whole variable domain, remainder taken from reference TRBV7-9 and TRBJ1-6, is DTGVSQNPRHKITKRGQNVTFRCDPISEHNRLYWYRQTLGQGPEFLTYFQNEAQLEKSRLLSDRFSAERPKGSFSTLEIQRTEQGDSAMYLCASHRGTGGSPLHFGNGTRLTVT.

The gene calls are TRBV6-1 and TRBJ1-2; D is perhaps TRBD1 (5 bases). The germline V gene has CDR1 MNHNS and CDR2 SASEGT. V was clipped by 11 bases and J by 2 bases, with 15 bases between them. The CDR3 has 13 residues. The CDR3 sequence is CAGAQGGNYGYTF. Here the CDR3 DNA reads TGTGCCGGCGCTCAGGGAGGGAACTATGGCTACACCTTC.

The chain uses TRBV7-3 and TRBJ2-7; D not resolved. The CDR3 totals 14 residues. Germline assignment: CDR1 SGHTA and CDR2 FQGTGA. Trimming cost V 5 bases and J 1 base, with 12 bases left between them. CDR3 nucleotides: TGTGCCAGCAGCCCCGGGTTTGGTTCCTACGAGCAGTACTTC. It encodes CASSPGFGSYEQYF.

This sequence joins TRBV5-5 and TRBJ1-2; 12 nucleotides align to TRBD1. The junction had 4 bases not matched to a gene; V was cut back by 3 bases and J by 4 bases. The CDR3 has 15 amino acids. Per the germline V gene, CDR1 is SGHKS and CDR2 is YYEKEE (reference sequence). CDR3 bases: TGTGCCAGCAGCTCCGGGACAGGGGGCGGCTATGGCTACACCTTC. Protein product: CASSSGTGGGYGYTF.

This CDR3 is CASGQGVAEAFF. DNA of the CDR3: TGTGCCAGCGGCCAAGGGGTAGCTGAAGCTTTCTTT. The rearrangement links TRBV7-8 to TRBJ1-1, with D tentatively TRBD1 (5 bases). V was trimmed by 8 bases and J by 6 bases, leaving 13 bases between them. CDR1 and CDR2 (germline): SGHVS, FQNEAQ. The CDR3 loop spans 12 amino acids.

The V and J genes are TRBV29-1 and TRBJ2-7; 7 nucleotides agree with TRBD1. CDR3 length: 13 residues. V dropped 4 bases and J dropped 5; count of bases not matched to a gene: 8. In germline, CDR1 is SQVTM, CDR2 ANQGSEA. The DNA for the CDR3 is TGCAGCGTTGCCCCGACAGGGAGCCACGAGCAGTACTTC. Translation gives CSVAPTGSHEQYF.